This T cell receptor beta chain was documented in a study of OX40 agonist ivuxolimab in advanced cancers. Some background on the complete study: Ivuxolimab, which targeted the costimulatory receptor OX40 (CD134), was an agonistic, fully human IgG2 monoclonal antibody. Intravenous ivuxolimab was administered to patients every 2 weeks at six dose levels: 0.01, 0.1, 0.3, 1.5, 3 and 10 mg/kg. Among the 50 to 55 dose-escalation patients, some 19 had hepatocellular carcinoma, roughly 15 melanoma, 9 renal cell carcinoma and 9 head and neck cancer. In the dose-escalation cohort, about four fifths of patients were male, and the mean age was roughly 56 years with a range of roughly 20 to 79. Prior anti-PD-1, anti-PD-L1 or anti-CTLA-4 therapy was permitted, and 40% of dose-escalation patients had received checkpoint inhibitors. Partial responses were achieved by three dose-escalation patients, of whom one had hepatocellular carcinoma and two had cutaneous melanoma. The point of sequencing TCRbeta in the periphery was to test whether ivuxolimab changed TCR sequence diversity and drove clonal T-cell expansion. The monotherapy dose-escalation portion (N ≈ 50 patients) of the phase I ivuxolimab trial is reported in the paper. Overall results and qualifications from the work: After ivuxolimab, CD8+ T cells had more expanded clones than CD4+ T cells on average. Which antigens the clonally expanded peripheral T cells were specific for was not determined. Low levels of normalized T-cell clonal expansion were also shown by some nonresponding patients. At doses of 0.1 to 3.0 mg/kg, clonal expansion of both CD4+ and CD8+ T cells in blood was seen between baseline and week 6. Partial responders in the 0.1-3.0 mg/kg groups had among the lowest normalized peripheral clonal expansion, especially among CD8+ T cells.

This clone was seen more than once but under ten times. The antigen it binds to is not known. Base quality data are lacking; no much larger clone is found one base away. The trim is 2 bases for V and 8 bases for J, with a gap of 7 bases between the germline ends. Inclusive of the bounding cysteine and phenylalanine, the CDR3 is 13 residues long. Solely the CDR3 DNA is kept, with 39 bases framed from the first base. CDR1 and CDR2 are read off the germline V gene as SGHTA and FQGNSA. Patients with autoimmune disease history or receiving systemic immunosuppression were excluded from the trial. In every dose cohort, peripheral blood was drawn for TCR sequencing at baseline, cycle 4 day 1, and cycle 7 day 1. The samples were drawn from a first-in-human, open-label, multicenter phase I dose-escalation trial of ivuxolimab. Adults with locally advanced or metastatic melanoma, renal cell, hepatocellular, or head and neck squamous cell carcinoma were enrolled in the trial. Before TCR sequencing, CD4+ T cells and CD8+ T cells were sorted from peripheral blood as separate populations.

To sequence the TCRbeta CDR3 region, genomic DNA was isolated from the sorted cells. TCRbeta CDR3 regions were sequenced using the immunoSEQ Assay. In its TCRdb copy, this immuneACCESS table keeps in-frame sequences only and misses some clones. Where compared with another copy, unresolved V genes explain less than half of these, and the others have no known cause. In this sample the table shows 95,000 to 150,000 clones, 80% to 95% of which occur a single time. The top ten clones comprise 0.15% to 0.16% of the sample. This receptor chain uses TRBV7-2 and TRBJ1-6; the D segment cannot be called with confidence. The source is an adult with an advanced solid tumor such as melanoma, head and neck, liver or kidney cancer. Sequencing used CD4+ or CD8+ T cells sorted from blood, obtained in a trial of the OX40 agonist ivuxolimab. The nucleotides are TGTGCCAGCAGCTTAATGAGCGATTCACCCCTCCACTTT. Its coded protein is CASSLMSDSPLHF.